The 8 T cell receptor beta chains given below trace back to one sample, sequenced in a study of shared clonotypes between healthy human individuals. Here immunoSEQ multiplex PCR was the method, and the copy in TCRdb shows in-frame clones only, minus some. The sample consists of about 2.3 million clones, 90% to 95% of them appearing once. Sequencing used naive CD4+ T cells from PBMCs. The subset was: CD45RA+ positively selected. All receptors come from a man between 18 and 29 years old in good health. Some clones in this sample may be carry-over from other donors' samples.

The V call is TRBV6-5, the J call TRBJ1-1; D may be TRBD1 (5 bases). Trimming removed 5 bases at V and 1 base at J, with 8 bases between. The CDR3 is 13 residues long. Germline V gene lookup returns CDR1 MNHEY and CDR2 SVGAGI. CDR3 loop: CASSRQRNTEAFF. In nucleotides, the CDR3 is TGTGCCAGCAGTCGACAGAGGAACACTGAAGCTTTCTTT.

The chain combines TRBV27 with TRBJ2-3; TRBD2 aligns across 8 bases. The CDR3 is 17 residues long. In germline, CDR1 is MNHEY, CDR2 SMNVEV (reference sequence). J lost 3 bases, V lost 4 bases, and 12 bases had no gene match. For the CDR3, the DNA is TGTGCCAGCAGTTCCTCCTCCGGGAGCGGGAGAACAGATACGCAGTATTTT. Residues: CASSSSSGSGRTDTQYF.

The rearrangement uses TRBV15 and TRBJ2-7; D perhaps matches TRBD2 (6 bases). V was shortened by 7 bases and J by 1 base, with 17 bases between the two germline ends. This CDR3 is 15 amino acids long. Per germline, CDR1 LNHNV and CDR2 YYDKDF (reference sequence). The CDR3: CATKPGGEASYEQYF. The CDR3 nucleotides are TGTGCCACCAAACCGGGCGGGGAGGCTTCCTACGAGCAGTACTTC.

The chain's CDR3 is CASSLRGGHSYEQYF. The DNA of the CDR3 is TGTGCCAGCAGCTTACGGGGCGGCCACTCCTACGAGCAGTACTTC. The chain employs TRBV11-2 and TRBJ2-7; D assignment may be TRBD1 or TRBD2 (5 bases each). Germline V lookup: CDR1 SGHAT, CDR2 FQNNGV. The ends were cut back, 2 bases at V and 0 bases at J, with 11 bases in the middle. The CDR3 consists of 15 residues.

The chain carries TRBV5-1 and TRBJ2-7; D call uncertain. In germline, CDR1 is SGHRS, CDR2 YFSETQ. V lost 3 bases and J 5 bases, leaving 12 bases between the germline ends. There are 13 residues in the CDR3. CDR3 bases: TGCGCCAGCAGCTCCGCAGTAGGCCACGAGCAGTACTTC. It translates to CASSSAVGHEQYF.

V and J are TRBV18 and TRBJ1-2; a weak D match, TRBD1 (5 bases). The V end was cut by 1 base, the J end by 2 bases, with 20 bases between. CDR1 and CDR2 from the germline V gene are KGHSH and LQKENI. The CDR3 length is 18 residues. CDR3 bases: TGTGCCAGCTCACCACAACGAGCAGGGAATGTTGGGAACTATGGCTACACCTTC. Its translation: CASSPQRAGNVGNYGYTF.

The chain combines TRBV6-1 with TRBJ2-7; D ambiguous. Germline CDR1 reads MNHNS; CDR2 reads SASEGT. V was cut by 5 bases and J by 7 bases, with 18 bases left in between. The CDR3 runs 14 residues. The CDR3 is CASSRTPAVREQYF. CDR3 nucleotides: TGTGCCAGCAGTCGAACCCCCGCGGTGCGGGAGCAGTACTTC.

The genes are TRBV15 and TRBJ2-1, with 7 positions matching TRBD1. V lost 3 bases, J lost 10 bases, and 12 bases stayed unmatched. This CDR3 contains 15 residues. CDR1 LNHNV and CDR2 YYDKDF come from the germline V gene (reference sequence). This CDR3 reads CATSRHRDSNGEQFF. The CDR3 nucleotides read TGTGCCACCAGCAGGCACCGGGACAGCAATGGGGAGCAGTTCTTC.